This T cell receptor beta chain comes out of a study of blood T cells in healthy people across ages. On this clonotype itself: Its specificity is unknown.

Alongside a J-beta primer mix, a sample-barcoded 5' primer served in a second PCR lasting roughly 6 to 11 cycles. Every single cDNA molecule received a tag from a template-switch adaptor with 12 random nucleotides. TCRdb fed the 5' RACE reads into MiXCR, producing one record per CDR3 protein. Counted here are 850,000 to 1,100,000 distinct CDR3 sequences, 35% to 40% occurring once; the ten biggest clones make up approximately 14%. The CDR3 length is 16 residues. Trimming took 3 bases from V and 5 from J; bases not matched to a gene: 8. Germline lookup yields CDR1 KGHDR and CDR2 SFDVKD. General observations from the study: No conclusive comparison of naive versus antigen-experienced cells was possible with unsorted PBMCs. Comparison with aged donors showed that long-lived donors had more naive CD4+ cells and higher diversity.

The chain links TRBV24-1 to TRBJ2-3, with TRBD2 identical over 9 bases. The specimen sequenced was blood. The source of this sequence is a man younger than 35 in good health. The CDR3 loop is CATSDPIERGEDTQYF. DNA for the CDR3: TGTGCCACCAGTGATCCGATTGAGCGGGGGGAAGATACGCAGTATTTT.